The 25 T cell receptor beta chains below all came from one sample that was sequenced in a study of blood T cell repertoires in COVID-19 (dated by TCRdb to the early 2020s). Libraries came from the immunoSEQ multiplex PCR assay. TCRdb provides this immuneACCESS table in a form limited to in-frame rearrangements. Some clones are lacking; in checked studies, under half of them reflect an unresolved V gene, and why the rest are absent is not known. For this sample there are about 250,000 clones; about 80% appear just once. About 3.1% of the sample rests with the top ten. Sequencing was performed on peripheral blood. The receptor set was obtained from a woman of 80 years or more with acute or convalescent COVID-19.

As DNA, the CDR3 is TGTGCCAGCAGCCAAGACTGGACAGCGGCCGGGGAGCTGTTTTTT. Residues: CASSQDWTAAGELFF. The rearrangement links TRBV4-2 to TRBJ2-2, with a weak D call TRBD1 (6 bases). The CDR3 length is 15 residues. The V gene lost 0 bases and the J gene lost 6 bases, with 11 bases spanning the gap. In germline, CDR1 is LGHNA, CDR2 YNFKEQ.

This rearrangement joins TRBV9 to TRBJ2-5, with D possibly TRBD2 on 5 matching bases. The germline V gene encodes CDR1 SGDLS and CDR2 YYNGEE. The CDR3 sequence is 11 residues long. The V end was cut by 3 bases, the J end by 7 bases, with 7 bases between. The CDR3 here is CASSAGGTQYF. The CDR3 DNA sequence: TGTGCCAGCAGCGCCGGAGGGACCCAGTACTTC.

V gene TRBV2 combines with J gene TRBJ1-2, with TRBD1 matching 8 bases. The CDR3 is 15 residues long. Germline assignment: CDR1 SNHLY and CDR2 FYNNEI. The junction had 7 bases not matched to a gene; V was cut back by 1 base and J by 6 bases. The CDR3 DNA follows: TGTGCCAGCAGTGAAGGTGGACAGGGAATCGATGGCTACACCTTC. Translation: CASSEGGQGIDGYTF.

This clone was observed a handful of times. This chain links TRBV5-4 with TRBJ1-1, with 9 nucleotides matching TRBD1. Germline trimming cut 4 bases from V and 1 base from J; bases unmatched to any gene: 11. The CDR3 is made up of 17 amino acids. Germline V gene sequence: CDR1 SGHNT, CDR2 YYREEE (reference sequence). CDR3 amino acids: CASSTPPGTGKNTEAFF. Written as DNA, the CDR3 is TGTGCCAGCAGCACCCCACCCGGGACAGGGAAGAACACTGAAGCTTTCTTT.

The gene calls are TRBV27 and TRBJ1-6; D call uncertain. Trimming removed 3 bases at V and 7 bases at J, with 10 bases between. This CDR3 is 14 amino acids long. The germline V gene encodes CDR1 MNHEY and CDR2 SMNVEV (reference sequence). The CDR3 DNA is TGTGCCAGCAGTTTTGGCCACCCCAATTCACCCCTCCACTTT. Translating gives CASSFGHPNSPLHF.

V usage is TRBV5-1 and J usage is TRBJ2-5, with TRBD1 identical over 9 bases. J lost 5 bases, V lost 6 bases, and 8 bases had no gene match. Germline V gene sequence: CDR1 SGHRS, CDR2 YFSETQ. The CDR3 covers 14 residues. This chain's CDR3 is CASNDRGIGETQYF. The CDR3 DNA reads TGCGCCAGCAACGACAGGGGGATTGGGGAGACCCAGTACTTC.

The rearrangement joins TRBV19 to TRBJ1-1; the match to TRBD1 covers 7 bases. The CDR3 consists of 15 residues. Germline CDR1 reads LNHDA; CDR2 reads SQIVND (reference sequence). V shed 7 bases and J 4 bases; nucleotides not matched to a gene: 12. As DNA, the CDR3 is TGTGCCAGTAAATGGGGGGCAGACAGGGCCACTGAAGCTTTCTTT. Protein product: CASKWGADRATEAFF.

This chain links TRBV2 with TRBJ2-7, with 8 bases matching TRBD1. Germline loops: CDR1 SNHLY, CDR2 FYNNEI. Unmatched junction bases numbered 7, after V lost 6 bases and J lost 3 bases. The CDR3 is 14 residues long. CDR3 sequence: CASSRRQGIYEQYF. CDR3 nucleotide sequence: TGTGCCAGCAGCCGACGACAGGGGATCTACGAGCAGTACTTC.

This clone was observed once. The chain combines TRBV7-9 with TRBJ1-1; D is uncertain. V gave up 8 bases and J gave up 7 bases, with 11 bases separating them. Per the germline V gene, CDR1 is SEHNR and CDR2 is FQNEAQ (reference sequence). The CDR3 covers 11 residues. The CDR3 here is CASQGAVEAFF. CDR3 in DNA: TGTGCCAGCCAAGGAGCCGTTGAAGCTTTCTTT.

This chain links TRBV6-1 with TRBJ1-1; a weak D match, TRBD1 (6 bases). Germline V gene data show CDR1 as MNHNS and CDR2 as SASEGT. V lost 1 base and J 1 base, leaving 10 bases between the germline ends. The CDR3 is 15 residues long. In nucleotides, the CDR3 is TGTGCCAGCAGTGAAGAGGGGGTAGGGAACACTGAAGCTTTCTTT. It codes for CASSEEGVGNTEAFF.

This clone was recorded a few times. V gene TRBV6-5 combines with J gene TRBJ1-2; D call uncertain. Per germline, CDR1 MNHEY and CDR2 SVGAGI. V was pared by 0 bases and J by 8 bases, with 10 bases between. The length of the CDR3 is 13 residues. The chain's CDR3 is CASSYSRSGGYTF. The CDR3 DNA reads TGTGCCAGCAGTTACTCGAGGTCGGGGGGCTACACCTTC.

The rearrangement uses TRBV4-1 and TRBJ1-2; D gene unclear. CDR1 is MGHRA and CDR2 is YSYEKL in the germline V gene. The CDR3 length is 13 residues. V shed 0 bases and J shed 5 bases, with 7 bases lying between them. CDR3 sequence reads: CASSQDSSYGYTF. CDR3 in DNA: TGCGCCAGCAGCCAAGATTCCAGTTATGGCTACACCTTC.

The chain is built from TRBV19 and TRBJ2-7; TRBD1 matches at 9 bases. Germline V gene data show CDR1 as LNHDA and CDR2 as SQIVND (reference sequence). The CDR3 consists of 18 residues. Germline trimming cut 5 bases from V and 0 bases from J; bases unmatched to any gene: 14. The CDR3 nucleotides read TGTGCCAGTAGTCCCGGGACAGGGTTCGCAAAGGTCTCCTACGAGCAGTACTTC. It specifies CASSPGTGFAKVSYEQYF.

The V gene is TRBV6-5, the J gene TRBJ1-4; 8 nucleotides agree with TRBD1. V was pared by 7 bases and J by 3 bases, with 4 bases of the junction left unmatched. The CDR3 length is 14 residues. From germline, CDR1 is MNHEY and CDR2 SVGAGI. The CDR3 sequence: CASNSQGANEKLFF. CDR3 nucleotide sequence: TGTGCCAGCAACTCACAGGGGGCTAATGAAAAACTGTTTTTT.

This clone has just a few counts. The CDR3 DNA follows: TGTGCCAGCTCCGTAGTCAGCAATCAGCCCCAGCATTTT. This gives the protein CASSVVSNQPQHF. The rearrangement links TRBV6-5 to TRBJ1-5; D remains unclear. Germline CDR1 MNHEY, CDR2 SVGAGI. The germline V and J ends were trimmed by 8 bases and 1 base, with 9 bases remaining between them. The CDR3 consists of 13 residues.

The V gene is TRBV5-1, the J gene TRBJ2-1; TRBD2 aligns across 14 bases. The CDR3 has 17 residues. After removal of 4 bases from V and 3 bases from J, the junction contained 6 bases not matched to a gene. The germline V gene has CDR1 SGHRS and CDR2 YFSETQ. CDR3 in amino acids: CASSTGTSGSFYNEQFF. CDR3 coding DNA: TGCGCCAGCAGCACAGGGACTAGCGGGAGTTTCTACAATGAGCAGTTCTTC. Using reference TRBV5-1 and TRBJ2-1 for the parts outside the CDR3, the full variable domain is KAGVTQTPRYLIKTRGQQVTLSCSPISGHRSVSWYQQTPGQGLQFLFEYFSETQRNKGNFPGRFSGRQFSNSRSEMNVSTLELGDSALYLCASSTGTSGSFYNEQFFGPGTRLTVL.

This clone was counted between two and nine times. The chain employs TRBV7-9 and TRBJ1-6, with 7 bases aligning to TRBD1. This CDR3 contains 14 residues. The J segment lost 11 bases and the V segment lost 5 bases, leaving 9 bases of the junction unmatched. Germline V CDR1 and CDR2: SEHNR, FQNEAQ (reference sequence). CDR3 residues: CASSRQGGSPPLHF. CDR3 nucleotide sequence: TGTGCCAGCAGCCGCCAGGGGGGATCCCCACCCCTCCACTTT. Based on the CDR3 plus reference TRBV7-9 and TRBJ1-6, the full variable domain is DTGVSQNPRHKITKRGQNVTFRCDPISEHNRLYWYRQTLGQGPEFLTYFQNEAQLEKSRLLSDRFSAERPKGSFSTLEIQRTEQGDSAMYLCASSRQGGSPPLHFGNGTRLTVT.

This clone has a single count. The chain combines TRBV10-3 with TRBJ1-2; D is unclear. Trimming stripped 2 bases from V and 1 base from J, with 8 bases between. Per the germline V gene, CDR1 is ENHRY and CDR2 is SYGVKD. This CDR3 region has 14 residues. Here the CDR3 DNA reads TGTGCCATCAGTGAGCCTACAGTTAACTATGGCTACACCTTC. Amino acids: CAISEPTVNYGYTF.

The chain joins TRBV2 to TRBJ2-7; 8 nucleotides agree with TRBD1. Germline loops: CDR1 SNHLY, CDR2 FYNNEI. The V and J ends lost 0 bases and 10 bases, in that order; junction bases with no gene match: 8. CDR3 length equals 14 residues. The chain's CDR3 is CASSEADQGASQYF. In DNA, the CDR3 is TGTGCCAGCAGTGAAGCGGACCAGGGGGCGAGTCAGTACTTC.

The rearrangement links TRBV9 to TRBJ2-1; tentatively, D is TRBD2 (5 bases). The CDR3 runs to 19 residues. Germline V gene sequence: CDR1 SGDLS, CDR2 YYNGEE. V was clipped by 0 bases and J by 1 base, with 20 bases between them. CDR3 protein: CASSVGTGVGVRSYNEQFF. The CDR3 nucleotides read TGTGCCAGCAGCGTAGGGACCGGGGTTGGGGTTCGGTCCTACAATGAGCAGTTCTTC.

This clone was observed a single time. The chain links TRBV4-1 to TRBJ2-5; 9 positions match TRBD2. The CDR3 length is 16 residues. The V gene end was trimmed by 5 bases and the J gene end by 2 bases; junction bases not matched to a gene: 9. From germline, CDR1 is MGHRA and CDR2 YSYEKL. The CDR3 region has the DNA TGCGCCAGCAGCATCAGTGTGCGGGGGGGTCAAGAGACCCAGTACTTC. Translating it yields CASSISVRGGQETQYF.

The chain links TRBV29-1 to TRBJ1-4; 8 bases match TRBD1. Germline lookup yields CDR1 SQVTM and CDR2 ANQGSEA. This CDR3 spans 14 amino acids. Losses at the gene ends were 4 bases for V and 2 bases for J; bases not matched to a gene: 3. CDR3 DNA sequence: TGCAGCGTTGGGACAGGGTCGACTAATGAAAAACTGTTTTTT. This gives the protein CSVGTGSTNEKLFF.

The chain carries TRBV10-3 and TRBJ2-7; 7 nucleotides align to TRBD1. This CDR3 spans 14 amino acids. V was pared by 2 bases and J by 2 bases, with 3 bases of the junction left unmatched. Germline V gene lookup returns CDR1 ENHRY and CDR2 SYGVKD. The CDR3 nucleotides read TGTGCCATCAGTGAGGGGGACAGAGCCTACGAGCAGTACTTC. Encoded protein: CAISEGDRAYEQYF.

The chain joins TRBV19 to TRBJ2-2, with TRBD2 identical over 10 bases. With 6 bases clipped from V and 5 bases from J, the junction kept 12 bases outside the gene matches. The CDR3 is 17 amino acids. CDR1 is LNHDA, CDR2 SQIVND, per germline (reference sequence). In nucleotides, the CDR3 is TGTGCCAGTAGACGGACTAGCGGAGGATCGAGGACCGGGGAGCTGTTTTTT. Translation: CASRRTSGGSRTGELFF.

This chain joins TRBV19 and TRBJ2-5, with D perhaps TRBD2 (6 bases). The CDR3 is 14 residues long. Germline CDR1 LNHDA, CDR2 SQIVND (reference sequence). Trimming took off 5 bases at V and 2 bases at J, with 12 bases between the two ends. The CDR3, as DNA: TGTGCCAGTAGTGGACCGGGACTTCAAGAGACCCAGTACTTC. Its translation is CASSGPGLQETQYF.